The rows below give T cell receptor beta chains drawn from one sample of a study of T cells after yellow fever vaccination. TCRdb re-analysed the 5' RACE reads in MiXCR, keeping a single row per CDR3 protein. The sample includes roughly 310,000 distinct CDR3 sequences, 8.5% to 9% of them seen just once. The sequencing here drew on PBMCs, taken on the day of the first yellow fever vaccination. The receptor source for this set is a young man who received the YFV17D yellow fever vaccine. Both conserved end residues are trimmed from each CDR3. Each record gives: J gene, V gene, CDR3 protein.

>TRBJ2-1|TRBV19
ASSNRHHSSNEQF
>TRBJ1-5|TRBV4-3
ASSQDAGGGNQPQH
>TRBJ2-5|TRBV6-5
ASSYQNPVPNQETQY
>TRBJ2-5|TRBV20-1
SARESGGRGRRETQY
>TRBJ1-1|TRBV6-5
ASSIQGRLDDTEAF
>TRBJ2-1|TRBV7-9
ASSLFQGARNEQF
>TRBJ2-1|TRBV7-9
ASSLVLINEQF
>TRBJ1-5|TRBV4-1
ASSPREGASQPQH
>TRBJ2-7|TRBV10-3
AISAQAAASDEQY
>TRBJ2-2|TRBV30
ASNSLGQLTGELF
>TRBJ1-5|TRBV9
ASSVEGNSNQPQH
>TRBJ1-1|TRBV7-9
ASSLEGGSYTEAF
>TRBJ2-2|TRBV5-1
ASRSDTFAGELF